This note documents a single T cell receptor beta chain sequence. Its antigen is currently unknown. This entry is derived from a study of cytotoxic CD8 clonotypes in ibrutinib-treated CLL. Looking at the study overall: The cohort had 10 to 12 relapsed/refractory and fewer than 16 treatment-naive patients, roughly 17 IGHV unmutated. Response samples were drawn at a median of approximately 11 months of treatment, range 6 to 36.

Points from the study as a whole: With treatment, public clonotypes, which were uncommon, either contracted or remained stable.

Trimming pared 0 bases from V and 0 bases from J, leaving 11 bases between. CDR1 and CDR2 from the germline V gene are GTSNPN and SVGIG (reference sequence). This CDR3 spans 16 amino acids. The repertoire was sequenced with immunoSEQ multiplex PCR; TCRdb's copy has only in-frame clones and lacks some. The sample lists fewer than 300,000 clones; around 69% were seen once. The sequenced sample was PBMCs, obtained at disease progression, from a patient treated with ibrutinib. The rearrangement joins TRBV30 to TRBJ2-2; possibly TRBD1 for D (6 bases). The receptor comes from a human donor with chronic lymphocytic leukemia. CDR3 DNA sequence: TGTGCCTGGAGTGTACTTCAGGGGTCGAACACCGGGGAGCTGTTTTTT. Translating gives CAWSVLQGSNTGELFF.